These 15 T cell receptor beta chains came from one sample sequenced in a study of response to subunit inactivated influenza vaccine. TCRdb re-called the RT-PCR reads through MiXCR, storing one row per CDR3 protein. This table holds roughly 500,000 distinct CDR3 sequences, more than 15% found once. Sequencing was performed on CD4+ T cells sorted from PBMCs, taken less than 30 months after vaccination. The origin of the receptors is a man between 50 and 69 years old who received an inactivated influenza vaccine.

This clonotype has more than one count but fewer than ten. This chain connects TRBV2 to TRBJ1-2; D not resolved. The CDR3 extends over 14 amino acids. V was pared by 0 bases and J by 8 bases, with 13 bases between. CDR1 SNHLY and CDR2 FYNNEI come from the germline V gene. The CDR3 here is CASSEARTGIGYTF. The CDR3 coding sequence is TGTGCCAGCAGTGAAGCCAGGACTGGAATCGGCTACACCTTC.

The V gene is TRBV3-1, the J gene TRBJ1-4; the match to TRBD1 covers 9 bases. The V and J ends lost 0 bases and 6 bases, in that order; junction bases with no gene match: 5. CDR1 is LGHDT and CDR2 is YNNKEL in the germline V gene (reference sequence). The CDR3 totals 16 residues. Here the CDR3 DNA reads TGTGCCAGCAGCCAAGATTATGGGACAGGGTATGAAAAACTGTTTTTT. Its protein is CASSQDYGTGYEKLFF. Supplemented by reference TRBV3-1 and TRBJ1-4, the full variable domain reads DTAVSQTPKYLVTQMGNDKSIKCEQNLGHDTMYWYKQDSKKFLKIMFSYNNKELIINETVPNRFSPKSPDKAHLNLHINSLELGDSAVYFCASSQDYGTGYEKLFFGSGTQLSVL.

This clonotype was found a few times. The CDR3 nucleotides are TGTGCCATCAGTGAGTTAGGGTACGACAATGAGCAGTTCTTC. It yields the protein CAISELGYDNEQFF. J is TRBJ2-1 and V is TRBV10-3; D unclear. The CDR3 has 14 residues. V was trimmed by 1 base and J by 5 bases, leaving 9 bases between them. Germline V gene data show CDR1 as ENHRY and CDR2 as SYGVKD.

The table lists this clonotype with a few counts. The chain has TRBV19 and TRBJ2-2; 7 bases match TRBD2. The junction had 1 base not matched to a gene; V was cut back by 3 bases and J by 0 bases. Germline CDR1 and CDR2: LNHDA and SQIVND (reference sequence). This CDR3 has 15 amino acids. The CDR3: CASSMSGTNTGELFF. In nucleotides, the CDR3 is TGTGCCAGTAGTATGAGCGGGACGAACACCGGGGAGCTGTTTTTT.

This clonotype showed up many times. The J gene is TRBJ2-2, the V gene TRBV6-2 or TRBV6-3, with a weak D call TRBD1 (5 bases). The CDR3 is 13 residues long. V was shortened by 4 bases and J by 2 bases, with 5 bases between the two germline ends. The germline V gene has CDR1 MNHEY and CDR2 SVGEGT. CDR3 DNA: TGTGCCAGCAGTTGGGGCAACACCGGGGAGCTGTTTTTT. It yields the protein CASSWGNTGELFF.

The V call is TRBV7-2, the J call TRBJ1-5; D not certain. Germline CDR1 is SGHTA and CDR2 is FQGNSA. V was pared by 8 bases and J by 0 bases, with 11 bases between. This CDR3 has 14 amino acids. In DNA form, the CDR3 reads TGTGCCAGCCGTCCAGGTGTTAGCAATCAGCCCCAGCATTTT. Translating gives CASRPGVSNQPQHF.

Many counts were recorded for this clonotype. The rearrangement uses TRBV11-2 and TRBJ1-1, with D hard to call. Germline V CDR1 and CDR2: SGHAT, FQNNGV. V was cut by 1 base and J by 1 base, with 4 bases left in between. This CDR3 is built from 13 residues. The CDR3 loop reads CASSLGSNTEAFF. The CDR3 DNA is TGTGCCAGCAGCTTAGGGTCGAACACTGAAGCTTTCTTT. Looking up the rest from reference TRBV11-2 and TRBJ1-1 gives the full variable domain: EAGVAQSPRYKIIEKRQSVAFWCNPISGHATLYWYQQILGQGPKLLIQFQNNGVVDDSQLPKDRFSAERLKGVDSTLKIQPAKLEDSAVYLCASSLGSNTEAFFGQGTRLTVV.

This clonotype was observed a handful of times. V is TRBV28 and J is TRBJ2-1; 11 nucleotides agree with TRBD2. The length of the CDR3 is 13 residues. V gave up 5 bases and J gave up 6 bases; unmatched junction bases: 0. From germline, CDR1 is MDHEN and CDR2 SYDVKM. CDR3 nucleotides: TGTGCCAGCAGTACTAGCGGGAGCAATGAGCAGTTCTTC. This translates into CASSTSGSNEQFF.

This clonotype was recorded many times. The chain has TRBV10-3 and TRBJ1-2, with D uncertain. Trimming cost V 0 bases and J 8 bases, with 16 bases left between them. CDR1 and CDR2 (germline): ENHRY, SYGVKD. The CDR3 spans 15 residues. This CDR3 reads CAISESISGVYGYTF. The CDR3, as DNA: TGTGCCATCAGTGAGTCAATATCTGGGGTATACGGCTACACCTTC.

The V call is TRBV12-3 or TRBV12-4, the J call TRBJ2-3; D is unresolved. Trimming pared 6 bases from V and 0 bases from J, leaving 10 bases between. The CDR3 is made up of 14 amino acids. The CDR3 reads CASRPTGSTDTQYF. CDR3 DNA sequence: TGTGCCAGCAGGCCGACCGGGAGCACAGATACGCAGTATTTT.

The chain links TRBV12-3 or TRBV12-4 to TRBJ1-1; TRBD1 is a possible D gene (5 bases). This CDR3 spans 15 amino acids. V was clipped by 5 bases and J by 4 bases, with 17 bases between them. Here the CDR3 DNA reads TGTGCCAGCAGTCAGGGCTGGGAAGATGGCACTGAAGCTTTCTTT. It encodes CASSQGWEDGTEAFF.

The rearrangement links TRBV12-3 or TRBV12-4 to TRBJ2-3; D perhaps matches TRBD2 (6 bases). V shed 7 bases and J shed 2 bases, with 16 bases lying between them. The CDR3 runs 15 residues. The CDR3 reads CASKNWGDATDTQYF. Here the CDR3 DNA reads TGTGCCAGCAAAAATTGGGGGGACGCCACAGATACGCAGTATTTT.

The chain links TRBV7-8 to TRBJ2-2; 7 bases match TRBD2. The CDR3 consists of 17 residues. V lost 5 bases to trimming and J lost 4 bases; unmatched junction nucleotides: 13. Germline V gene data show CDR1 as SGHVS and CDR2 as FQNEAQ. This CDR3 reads CASSPRLVAGATGELFF. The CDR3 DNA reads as TGTGCCAGCAGCCCAAGGCTAGTAGCGGGCGCCACCGGGGAGCTGTTTTTT.

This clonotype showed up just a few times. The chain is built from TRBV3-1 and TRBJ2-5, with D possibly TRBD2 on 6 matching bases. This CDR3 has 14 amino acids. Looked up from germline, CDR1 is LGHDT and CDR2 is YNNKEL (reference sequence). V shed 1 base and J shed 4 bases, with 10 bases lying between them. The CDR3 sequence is CASSQGMGGETQYF. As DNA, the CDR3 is TGTGCCAGCAGCCAAGGCATGGGGGGAGAGACCCAGTACTTC.

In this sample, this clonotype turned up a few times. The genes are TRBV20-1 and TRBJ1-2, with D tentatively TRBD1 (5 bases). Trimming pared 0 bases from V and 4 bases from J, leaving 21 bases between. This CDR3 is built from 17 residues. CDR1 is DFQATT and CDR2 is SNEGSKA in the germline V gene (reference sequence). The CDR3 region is CSARDRGGSRRGYGYTF. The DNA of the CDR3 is TGCAGTGCTAGAGATCGGGGCGGCTCCCGACGGGGCTATGGCTACACCTTC.